The 23 T cell receptor beta chains below come from one sample, sequenced in a study of shared clonotypes between healthy human individuals. The naive CD8 fraction comprised CD45RO-negative cells positively selected for CCR7 and excluded terminally differentiated effector memory CD45RA+ cells. The data were produced by immunoSEQ multiplex PCR, yet TCRdb's version contains in-frame clones alone and is incomplete. Of about 800,000 clones in the sample, around 96% were seen once. Sequenced sample: naive CD8+ T cells sorted from blood. These receptors originate from a man in his thirties or forties in good health.

The CDR3 loop is CSVDVGPDTQYF. The CDR3 DNA sequence: TGCAGCGTTGACGTCGGCCCAGATACGCAGTATTTT. The J gene is TRBJ2-3, the V gene TRBV29-1; no clear D gene. Trimming left V 3 bases short and J 4 bases short, with 8 bases between. The length of the CDR3 is 12 residues. In germline, CDR1 is SQVTM, CDR2 ANQGSEA.

This clone was found once. This chain connects TRBV7-9 to TRBJ2-7; TRBD2 matches at 7 bases. V was clipped by 5 bases and J by 0 bases; unmatched bases: 10. This CDR3 has 16 amino acids. Germline V gene sequence: CDR1 SEHNR, CDR2 FQNEAQ (reference sequence). The chain's CDR3 is CASSPPSGAHSYEQYF. In DNA, the CDR3 is TGTGCCAGCAGCCCTCCCAGCGGGGCCCACTCCTACGAGCAGTACTTC.

The chain recombines TRBV7-8 with TRBJ2-7, with TRBD2 matching 9 bases. Per germline, CDR1 SGHVS and CDR2 FQNEAQ. Trimming at V came to 6 bases and at J to 1 base, leaving 10 bases not matched to a gene. CDR3 length equals 16 residues. In DNA, the CDR3 is TGTGCCAGCAGACGGAGATCTAGCGGGACATCCTACGAGCAGTACTTC. As protein: CASRRRSSGTSYEQYF.

This clone came up once. In nucleotides, the CDR3 is TGTGCCAGCAGCTCTACAGACTCCTACAATGAGCAGTTCTTC. Its translation: CASSSTDSYNEQFF. The chain uses TRBV11-2 and TRBJ2-1, with D uncertain. Germline CDR1 SGHAT, CDR2 FQNNGV. Trimming stripped 4 bases from V and 0 bases from J, with 7 bases between. The CDR3 is 14 residues long.

This rearrangement joins TRBV27 to TRBJ2-2; the D is unclear. V lost 5 bases, J lost 3 bases, and 7 bases lay in between. The CDR3 spans 13 residues. From germline, CDR1 is MNHEY and CDR2 SMNVEV (reference sequence). The CDR3 loop reads CASSLVYTGELFF. CDR3 nucleotide sequence: TGTGCCAGCAGTCTAGTCTACACCGGGGAGCTGTTTTTT.

V usage is TRBV30 and J usage is TRBJ2-1; 10 nucleotides agree with TRBD2. V gave up 0 bases and J gave up 5 bases; unmatched junction bases: 1. This CDR3 spans 14 amino acids. CDR1 is GTSNPN, CDR2 SVGIG, per germline (reference sequence). The CDR3 spells CAWSVGLADNEQFF. In nucleotides, the CDR3 is TGTGCCTGGAGTGTCGGACTAGCGGACAATGAGCAGTTCTTC. Using reference TRBV30 and TRBJ2-1 for the parts outside the CDR3, the full variable domain is SQTIHQWPATLVQPVGSPLSLECTVEGTSNPNLYWYRQAAGRGLQLLFYSVGIGQISSEVPQNLSASRPQDRQFILSSKKLLLSDSGFYLCAWSVGLADNEQFFGPGTRLTVL.

The V call is TRBV7-9, the J call TRBJ1-1; D unresolved. The CDR3 sequence is 12 residues long. CDR1 is SEHNR and CDR2 is FQNEAQ in the germline V gene (reference sequence). Trimming took 1 base from V and 9 from J, leaving 9 bases between them. The CDR3 spells CASSLEEAKAFF. The CDR3 bases are TGTGCCAGCAGCTTAGAGGAGGCGAAAGCTTTCTTT.

The chain carries TRBV27 and TRBJ2-5; possibly TRBD2 for D (5 bases). The length of the CDR3 is 15 residues. Germline V gives CDR1 MNHEY, CDR2 SMNVEV (reference sequence). Between the trimmed V and J ends, which lost 6 bases and 2 bases, there was a span of 16 bases. The CDR3 is CASSPLRGPQETQYF. The DNA for the CDR3 is TGTGCCAGCAGCCCCTTACGCGGGCCTCAAGAGACCCAGTACTTC.

The chain carries TRBV30 and TRBJ2-2, with 11 bases identical to TRBD1. The CDR3 spans 14 residues. V was pared by 6 bases and J by 4 bases, with 4 bases of the junction left unmatched. CDR1 and CDR2 from the germline V gene are GTSNPN and SVGIG (reference sequence). The CDR3 nucleotides read TGTGCCTGCGGACAGGGGGCGTCCACCGGGGAGCTGTTTTTT. This gives the protein CACGQGASTGELFF. The complete variable domain, with remaining parts taken from reference TRBV30 and TRBJ2-2, reads SQTIHQWPATLVQPVGSPLSLECTVEGTSNPNLYWYRQAAGRGLQLLFYSVGIGQISSEVPQNLSASRPQDRQFILSSKKLLLSDSGFYLCACGQGASTGELFFGEGSRLTVL.

In this sample, this clone turned up once. The chain has TRBV7-3 and TRBJ2-7; 9 nucleotides match TRBD1. Per the germline V gene, CDR1 is SGHTA and CDR2 is FQGTGA. This CDR3 is 16 amino acids long. Germline trimming cut 7 bases from V and 2 bases from J; bases unmatched to any gene: 12. Here the CDR3 reads CASNYGTGNLAYEQYF. CDR3 DNA sequence: TGTGCCAGCAACTATGGGACAGGGAACCTCGCCTACGAGCAGTACTTC.

V usage is TRBV19 and J usage is TRBJ1-5, with D perhaps matching TRBD1 (5 bases). Germline assignment: CDR1 LNHDA and CDR2 SQIVND (reference sequence). The CDR3 has 13 amino acids. The ends were cut back, 9 bases at V and 7 bases at J, with 16 bases in the middle. The chain's CDR3 is CASKGQGFQPQHF. As DNA, the CDR3 is TGTGCCAGCAAAGGGCAGGGATTCCAGCCCCAGCATTTT.

The V and J genes are TRBV30 and TRBJ2-7; 7 bases fit TRBD1. Losses at the gene ends were 1 base for V and 1 base for J; bases not matched to a gene: 7. The length of the CDR3 is 15 residues. Germline-derived CDR1 and CDR2 are GTSNPN and SVGIG (reference sequence). For the CDR3, the DNA is TGTGCCTGGAGTGGGGGGACAGACGCGTCCTACGAGCAGTACTTC. It yields the protein CAWSGGTDASYEQYF.

V and J are TRBV6-5 and TRBJ2-7; TRBD1 is a possible D gene (6 bases). The CDR3 contains 13 residues. Per the germline V gene, CDR1 is MNHEY and CDR2 is SVGAGI. V was pared by 5 bases and J by 6 bases, with 14 bases between. Written as DNA, the CDR3 is TGTGCCAGCAGTGCACAGGGCCCGGGCGAGCAGTACTTC. Residues: CASSAQGPGEQYF.

This chain connects TRBV5-6 to TRBJ2-1; TRBD1 is a possible D gene (6 bases). Germline CDR1 is SGHDT and CDR2 is YYEEEE. V dropped 8 bases and J dropped 4 bases, with 16 bases sitting between them. This CDR3 contains 14 residues. The CDR3 sequence: CASSNRATYNEQFF. The DNA for the CDR3 is TGTGCCAGTTCCAACAGGGCGACATACAATGAGCAGTTCTTC. Full variable domain (outside the CDR3, taken from reference TRBV5-6 and TRBJ2-1): DAGVTQSPTHLIKTRGQQVTLRCSPKSGHDTVSWYQQALGQGPQFIFQYYEEEERQRGNFPDRFSGHQFPNYSSELNVNALLLGDSALYLCASSNRATYNEQFFGPGTRLTVL.

Details on this clone: The sample carries other DNA sequences with the same CDR3. V usage is TRBV4-1 and J usage is TRBJ2-2; the match to TRBD1 covers 9 bases. Germline CDR1 and CDR2: MGHRA and YSYEKL. Unmatched junction bases numbered 1, after V lost 3 bases and J lost 5 bases. The CDR3 contains 14 residues. Written as DNA, the CDR3 is TGCGCCAGCAGCCAGGGACAGGGAACCGGGGAGCTGTTTTTT. Amino acid sequence: CASSQGQGTGELFF.

The chain joins TRBV11-2 to TRBJ2-1, with 9 bases fitting TRBD2. Per the germline V gene, CDR1 is SGHAT and CDR2 is FQNNGV. The CDR3 length is 14 residues. The V segment lost 5 bases and the J segment 7 bases; nucleotides outside the gene matches: 6. CDR3 coding DNA: TGTGCCAGCAGCGACATGACTAGCGGAAATGAGCAGTTCTTC. This sequence encodes CASSDMTSGNEQFF.

This sequence joins TRBV7-9 and TRBJ2-4; D remains unclear. V shed 3 bases and J shed 1 base, with 10 bases lying between them. The V gene's germline CDR1 is SEHNR and CDR2 FQNEAQ (reference sequence). There are 15 residues in the CDR3. The CDR3 sequence: CASSFGPGAKNIQYF. CDR3 coding DNA: TGTGCCAGCAGCTTTGGGCCCGGGGCCAAAAACATTCAGTACTTC.

The J gene is TRBJ2-7, the V gene TRBV6-1, with D possibly TRBD1 on 5 matching bases. The CDR3 sequence is 15 residues long. V dropped 1 base and J dropped 4 bases, with 14 bases sitting between them. Germline CDR1 is MNHNS and CDR2 is SASEGT. The CDR3 nucleotides read TGTGCCAGCAGTGAAGGTCGTTCTCCAGGGTACGAGCAGTACTTC. Translated: CASSEGRSPGYEQYF.

The chain has TRBV29-1 and TRBJ2-1; D gene ambiguous. The CDR3 is made up of 15 amino acids. V shed 3 bases and J shed 0 bases, with 12 bases lying between them. CDR1 is SQVTM, CDR2 ANQGSEA, per germline. CDR3 amino acids: CSVDLSETSYNEQFF. CDR3 sequence (DNA): TGCAGCGTTGACCTCAGCGAGACCTCCTACAATGAGCAGTTCTTC.

The rearrangement links TRBV14 to TRBJ2-1; TRBD1 matches at 8 bases. Trimming removed 1 base from V and 15 bases from J; junction bases left unmatched: 14. The CDR3 runs to 15 residues. CDR1 and CDR2 from the germline V gene are SGHDN and FVKESK. CDR3 sequence: CASSQGTGTGDKRFF. CDR3 sequence (DNA): TGTGCCAGCAGCCAAGGGACAGGGACTGGAGACAAGAGGTTCTTC. The whole variable domain, remainder taken from reference TRBV14 and TRBJ2-1, is EAGVTQFPSHSVIEKGQTVTLRCDPISGHDNLYWYRRVMGKEIKFLLHFVKESKQDESGMPNNRFLAERTGGTYSTLKVQPAELEDSGVYFCASSQGTGTGDKRFFGPGTRLTVL.

V is TRBV2 and J is TRBJ2-5; 13 positions agree with TRBD2. CDR1 is SNHLY, CDR2 FYNNEI, per germline. This CDR3 region has 16 residues. With 8 bases clipped from V and 5 bases from J, the junction kept 11 bases outside the gene matches. CDR3 in amino acids: CASRGPGLAGMETQYF. For the CDR3, the DNA is TGTGCCAGCCGGGGACCGGGACTAGCGGGAATGGAGACCCAGTACTTC.

This chain joins TRBV25-1 and TRBJ2-7; 8 positions agree with TRBD1. Germline values: CDR1 MGHDK, CDR2 SYGVNS. This CDR3 comprises 15 residues. V gave up 0 bases and J gave up 2 bases; unmatched junction bases: 3. CDR3 residues: CASSEYRTGTYEQYF. DNA for the CDR3: TGTGCCAGCAGTGAATATAGGACAGGGACCTACGAGCAGTACTTC.

This chain connects TRBV2 to TRBJ1-1; the D gene is possibly TRBD1 (6 bases). The V end was cut by 3 bases, the J end by 1 base, with 15 bases between. CDR3 length: 16 amino acids. Germline V lookup: CDR1 SNHLY, CDR2 FYNNEI. CDR3 residues: CASSDHETGPNTEAFF. The CDR3, as DNA: TGTGCCAGCAGTGATCACGAGACAGGCCCGAACACTGAAGCTTTCTTT.